In this sample, the clone carrying this T cell receptor (beta chain) turned up a few times. Antigen: not known. This sample was included in a study of vaccination and CD4 T cells after COVID-19. The J segment lost 5 bases and the V segment lost 6 bases, leaving 8 bases of the junction unmatched. The CDR3 sequence is 16 residues long. The V gene's germline CDR1 is MNHNS and CDR2 SASEGT. Cultured CD4+ T-cell DNA underwent Oncomine TCR Beta short-read sequencing. TCRdb recomputed calls from the PCR reads with MiXCR, one row per CDR3 protein. The sample includes tens of thousands of distinct CDR3 sequences, approximately 57% seen only once; the top ten take about 14%. Documented treatment: roughly ten-day PBMC culture with coronavirus spike peptide pools or control peptides (ViraFEST assay). Wells contained 1.5 million to 2.5 million PBMCs each, and these were cultured with 7.5 to 10 IU/ml IL-2 and around 10 ug/ml peptide pools.

The receptor comes from a human donor who received a COVID-19 vaccine. This rearrangement joins TRBV6-1 to TRBJ2-3; 13 bases are a match to TRBD2. The sequenced sample was CD4+ T cells from blood, cultured in vitro, obtained after SARS-CoV-2 vaccination. The CDR3 sequence: CASSPRTSGGRDTQYF. CDR3 nucleotide sequence: TGTGCCAGCAGCCCGAGGACTAGCGGGGGTAGAGATACGCAGTATTTT.